This T cell receptor (beta chain) appears in the sequencing data of a study of molecular identifiers for immune sequencing clone quantification. Study conclusions and caveats: Highly expanded clone sizes could be underestimated by identical TCR molecules sharing a barcode.

V trimming: 5 bases; J trimming: 2 bases; junction bases outside the gene matches: 7. The CDR3 loop spans 16 amino acids. CDR1 is WSHSY and CDR2 is SAAADI in the germline V gene. Ten or more counts support this clonotype. Its antigen is currently unknown. The authors sorted naive CD8 T cells as CD8+CD4-CCR7+CD45RA+. TCRdb reprocessed the PCR reads via MiXCR and lists one record per CDR3 protein. The repertoire includes 60,000 to 65,000 distinct CDR3 sequences, 19% of them detected once, and more than 1.4% sits in the top ten. The receptor comes from a human donor in good health. Some libraries in this study had Jurkat cell RNA spiked in. Sequences were obtained from naive CD8+ T cells from blood, with Jurkat cell RNA spiked in. Subset specified: FACS-sorted CD8+CD4-CCR7+CD45RA+ naive T cells. This sequence joins TRBV10-2 and TRBJ2-3; 10 bases match TRBD2. CDR3 in amino acids: CASSLWLAGVTDTQYF. CDR3 coding DNA: TGCGCCAGCAGTTTGTGGCTAGCGGGGGTCACAGATACGCAGTATTTT.